This T cell receptor (beta chain) was captured by sequencing in a study of regulatory T cells in long-lasting Graves disease. Study details: Graves' patients, newly diagnosed, had taken antithyroid drugs under 3 months.

As concerns this clonotype: What it binds is unknown.

Study-level results: Persistent Graves' patients possessed reduced TCR diversity relative to recently diagnosed ones.

V was cut by 3 bases and J by 0 bases, with 13 bases left in between. Germline CDR1 is SGDLS and CDR2 is YYNGEE. This CDR3 is built from 17 residues. Time point indicated: newly diagnosed GD, antithyroid drugs for less than 3 months. TCR sequences were obtained from RNA taken from PBMCs. The TCR beta library used iRepertoire HTBI primers with Arm-PCR amplification of CDR3. Original handling: About 62 TRBV and about 14 TRBJ segments were identified across samples. Each CDR3 protein is one row after TCRdb ran MiXCR on the multiplex PCR reads. None of the V and J calls come from the authors' own analysis; TCRdb made them. The sample has 450,000 to 500,000 distinct CDR3 sequences; roughly 15% are singletons. The same data also went into a second study, on T cells in Graves' hyperthyroidism and ophthalmopathy.

The chain recombines TRBV9 with TRBJ2-6; D gene uncertain. The sequencing here drew on peripheral blood mononuclear cells (PBMCs), taken at new diagnosis, from a patient treated with antithyroid drugs. This sequence was found in a man aged 40-50 years with Graves disease. Here the CDR3 reads CASSARVSFSGANVLTF. The CDR3 coding sequence is TGTGCCAGCAGCGCTAGAGTATCGTTCTCTGGGGCCAACGTCCTGACTTTC.